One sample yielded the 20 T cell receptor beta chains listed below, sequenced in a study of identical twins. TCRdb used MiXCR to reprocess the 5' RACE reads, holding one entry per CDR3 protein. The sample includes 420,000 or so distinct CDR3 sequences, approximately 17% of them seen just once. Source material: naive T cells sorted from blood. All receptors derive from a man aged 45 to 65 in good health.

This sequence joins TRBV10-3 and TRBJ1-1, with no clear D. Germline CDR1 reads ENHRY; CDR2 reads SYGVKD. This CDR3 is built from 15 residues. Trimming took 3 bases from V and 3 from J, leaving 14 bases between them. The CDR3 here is CAISDPGVRDTEAFF. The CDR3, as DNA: TGTGCCATCAGTGATCCCGGGGTTCGGGACACTGAAGCTTTCTTT.

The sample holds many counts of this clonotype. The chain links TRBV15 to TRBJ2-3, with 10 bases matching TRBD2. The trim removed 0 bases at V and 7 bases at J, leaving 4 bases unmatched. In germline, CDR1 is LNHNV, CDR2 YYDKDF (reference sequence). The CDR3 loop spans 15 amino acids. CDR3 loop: CATSRDQREGYTQYF. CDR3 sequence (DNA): TGTGCCACCAGCAGAGATCAGCGGGAGGGATATACGCAGTATTTT.

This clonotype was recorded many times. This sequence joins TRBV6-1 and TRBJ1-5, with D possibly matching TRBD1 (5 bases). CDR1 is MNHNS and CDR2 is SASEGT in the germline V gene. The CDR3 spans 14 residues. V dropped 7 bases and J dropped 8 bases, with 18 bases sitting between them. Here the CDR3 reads CASKRTGGMEPQHF. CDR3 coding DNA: TGTGCCAGCAAGAGGACGGGGGGGATGGAGCCCCAGCATTTT.

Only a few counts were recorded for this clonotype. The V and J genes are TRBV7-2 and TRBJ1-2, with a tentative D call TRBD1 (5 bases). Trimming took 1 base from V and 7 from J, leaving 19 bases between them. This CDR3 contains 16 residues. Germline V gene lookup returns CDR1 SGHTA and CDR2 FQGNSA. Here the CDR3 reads CASSLVFSRGSGGYTF. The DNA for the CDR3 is TGTGCCAGCAGCTTAGTATTCTCCCGGGGGTCGGGTGGCTACACCTTC.

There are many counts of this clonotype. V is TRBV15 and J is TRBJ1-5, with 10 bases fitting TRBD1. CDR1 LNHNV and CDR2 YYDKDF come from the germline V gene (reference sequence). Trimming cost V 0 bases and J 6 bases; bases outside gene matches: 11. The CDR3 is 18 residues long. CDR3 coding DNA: TGTGCCACCAGCAGAGATCTCGGGGGACAGGGGTCTCGTCAGCCCCAGCATTTT. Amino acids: CATSRDLGGQGSRQPQHF. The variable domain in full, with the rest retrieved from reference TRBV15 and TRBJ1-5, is DAMVIQNPRYQVTQFGKPVTLSCSQTLNHNVMYWYQQKSSQAPKLLFHYYDKDFNNEADTPDNFQSRRPNTSFCFLDIRSPGLGDTAMYLCATSRDLGGQGSRQPQHFGDGTRLSIL.

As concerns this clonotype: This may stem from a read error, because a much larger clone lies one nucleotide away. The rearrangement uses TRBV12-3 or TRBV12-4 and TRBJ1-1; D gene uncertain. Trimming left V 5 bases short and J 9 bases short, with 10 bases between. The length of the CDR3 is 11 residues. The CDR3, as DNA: TGTGCCAGCAGTCTTGACATACAAGCTTTCTTT. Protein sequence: CASSLDIQAFF.

CDR3 DNA: TGTGCCAGCAGTTTAGGGTTAGGAGAAGAGGGGGCCCAGTACTTC. It is translated as CASSLGLGEEGAQYF. The rearrangement uses TRBV12-3 or TRBV12-4 and TRBJ2-5, with D possibly TRBD1 on 6 matching bases. The CDR3 runs 15 residues. V was cut by 1 base and J by 9 bases, with 18 bases left in between.

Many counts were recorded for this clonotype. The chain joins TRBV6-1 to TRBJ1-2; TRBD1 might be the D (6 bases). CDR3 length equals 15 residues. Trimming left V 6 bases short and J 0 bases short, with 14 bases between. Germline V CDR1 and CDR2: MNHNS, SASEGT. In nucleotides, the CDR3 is TGTGCCAGCAGGTTGGGGACAAGGGCTAACTATGGCTACACCTTC. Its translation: CASRLGTRANYGYTF.

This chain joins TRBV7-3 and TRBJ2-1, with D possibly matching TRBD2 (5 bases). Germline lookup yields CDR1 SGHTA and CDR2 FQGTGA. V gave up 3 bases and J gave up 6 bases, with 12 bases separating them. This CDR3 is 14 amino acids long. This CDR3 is CASSLVGEPNEQFF. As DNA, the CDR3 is TGTGCCAGCAGCTTGGTGGGAGAGCCCAATGAGCAGTTCTTC. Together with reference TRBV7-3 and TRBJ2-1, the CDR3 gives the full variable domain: GAGVSQTPSNKVTEKGKYVELRCDPISGHTALYWYRQSLGQGPEFLIYFQGTGAADDSGLPNDRFFAVRPEGSVSTLKIQRTERGDSAVYLCASSLVGEPNEQFFGPGTRLTVL.

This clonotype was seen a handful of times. The CDR3, as DNA: TGTGCCAGCAGCACCGGGACACTCTTCACAGATACGCAGTATTTT. Its protein product is CASSTGTLFTDTQYF. The chain combines TRBV12-3 or TRBV12-4 with TRBJ2-3; D is perhaps TRBD1 (6 bases). The CDR3 consists of 15 residues. V lost 6 bases and J 2 bases, leaving 15 bases between the germline ends.

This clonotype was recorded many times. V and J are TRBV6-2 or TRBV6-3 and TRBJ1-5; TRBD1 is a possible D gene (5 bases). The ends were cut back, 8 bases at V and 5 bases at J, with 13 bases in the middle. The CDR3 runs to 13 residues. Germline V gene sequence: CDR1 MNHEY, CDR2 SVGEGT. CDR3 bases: TGTGCCAGCGAAAGGGCAGGGCATCAGCCCCAGCATTTT. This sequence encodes CASERAGHQPQHF.

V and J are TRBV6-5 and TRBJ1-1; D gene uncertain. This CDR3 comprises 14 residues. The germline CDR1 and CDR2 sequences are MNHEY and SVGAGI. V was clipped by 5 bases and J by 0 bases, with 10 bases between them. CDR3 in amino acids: CASSLQSLNTEAFF. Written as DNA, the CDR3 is TGTGCCAGCAGTCTACAGTCCTTGAACACTGAAGCTTTCTTT.

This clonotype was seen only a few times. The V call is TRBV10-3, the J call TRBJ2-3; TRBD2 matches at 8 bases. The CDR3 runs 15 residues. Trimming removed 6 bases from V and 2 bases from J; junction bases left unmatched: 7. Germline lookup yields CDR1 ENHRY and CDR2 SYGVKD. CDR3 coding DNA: TGTGCCATCAGACGCGGGCGGGGGGACACAGATACGCAGTATTTT. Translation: CAIRRGRGDTDTQYF.

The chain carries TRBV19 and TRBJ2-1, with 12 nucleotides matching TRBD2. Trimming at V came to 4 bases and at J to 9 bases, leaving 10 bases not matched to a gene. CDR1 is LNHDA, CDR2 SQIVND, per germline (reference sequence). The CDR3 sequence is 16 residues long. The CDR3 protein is CASSKASGRVSPEQFF. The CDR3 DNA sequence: TGTGCCAGTAGTAAGGCTAGCGGGAGGGTCTCTCCTGAGCAGTTCTTC.

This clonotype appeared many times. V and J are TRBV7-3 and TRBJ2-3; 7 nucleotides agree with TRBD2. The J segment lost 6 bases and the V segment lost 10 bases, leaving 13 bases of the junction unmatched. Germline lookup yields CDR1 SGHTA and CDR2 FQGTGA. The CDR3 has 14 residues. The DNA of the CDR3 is TGTGCCACTTCGGCCGGCGGGAGCTCGGATACGCAGTATTTT. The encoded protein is CATSAGGSSDTQYF.

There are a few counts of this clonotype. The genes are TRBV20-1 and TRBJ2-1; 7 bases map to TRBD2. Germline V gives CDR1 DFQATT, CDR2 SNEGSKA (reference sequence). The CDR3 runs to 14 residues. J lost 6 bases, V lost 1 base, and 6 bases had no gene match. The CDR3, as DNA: TGCAGTGCTAGAGGCTGGGGGGGGGTCAATGAGCAGTTCTTC. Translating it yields CSARGWGGVNEQFF.

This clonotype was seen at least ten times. The CDR3 DNA reads as TGCAGCGTTGGGGGACGGTTATCCTACGAGCAGTACTTC. Translation: CSVGGRLSYEQYF. The rearrangement links TRBV29-1 to TRBJ2-7; D may correspond to TRBD1 or TRBD2 (5 bases each). The CDR3 loop spans 13 amino acids. V lost 4 bases to trimming and J lost 1 base, with 11 bases between them. CDR1 SQVTM and CDR2 ANQGSEA come from the germline V gene.

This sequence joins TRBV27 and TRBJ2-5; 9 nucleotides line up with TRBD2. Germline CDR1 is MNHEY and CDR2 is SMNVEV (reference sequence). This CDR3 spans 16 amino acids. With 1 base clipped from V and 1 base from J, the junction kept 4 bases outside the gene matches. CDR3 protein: CASSLWGGGAQETQYF. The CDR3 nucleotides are TGTGCCAGCAGTTTATGGGGCGGGGGGGCCCAAGAGACCCAGTACTTC.

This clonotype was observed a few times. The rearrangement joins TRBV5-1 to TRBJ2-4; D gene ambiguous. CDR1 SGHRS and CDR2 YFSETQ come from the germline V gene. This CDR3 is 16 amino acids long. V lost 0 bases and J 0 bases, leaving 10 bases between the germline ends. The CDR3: CASSLDRRIAKNIQYF. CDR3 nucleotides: TGCGCCAGCAGCTTGGACAGAAGAATAGCCAAAAACATTCAGTACTTC.

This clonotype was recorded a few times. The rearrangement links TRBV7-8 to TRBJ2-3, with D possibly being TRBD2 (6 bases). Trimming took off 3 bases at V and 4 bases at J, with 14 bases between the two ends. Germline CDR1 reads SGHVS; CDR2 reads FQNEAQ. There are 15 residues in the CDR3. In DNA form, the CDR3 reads TGTGCCAGCAGCTTGGAGGGCATCAGAGCAGATACGCAGTATTTT. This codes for CASSLEGIRADTQYF.